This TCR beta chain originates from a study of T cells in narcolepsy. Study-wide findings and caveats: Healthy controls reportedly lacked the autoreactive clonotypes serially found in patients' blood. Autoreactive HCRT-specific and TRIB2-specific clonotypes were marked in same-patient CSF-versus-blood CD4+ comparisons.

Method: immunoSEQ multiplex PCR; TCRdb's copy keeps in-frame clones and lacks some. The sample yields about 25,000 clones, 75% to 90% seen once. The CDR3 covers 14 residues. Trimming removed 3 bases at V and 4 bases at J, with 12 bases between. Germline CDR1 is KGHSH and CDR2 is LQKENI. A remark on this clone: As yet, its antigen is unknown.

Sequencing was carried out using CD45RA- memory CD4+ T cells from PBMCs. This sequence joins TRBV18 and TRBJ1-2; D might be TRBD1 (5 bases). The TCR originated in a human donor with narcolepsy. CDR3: CASSPGGGAYGYTF. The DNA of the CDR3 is TGTGCCAGCTCACCGGGAGGCGGGGCCTATGGCTACACCTTC.